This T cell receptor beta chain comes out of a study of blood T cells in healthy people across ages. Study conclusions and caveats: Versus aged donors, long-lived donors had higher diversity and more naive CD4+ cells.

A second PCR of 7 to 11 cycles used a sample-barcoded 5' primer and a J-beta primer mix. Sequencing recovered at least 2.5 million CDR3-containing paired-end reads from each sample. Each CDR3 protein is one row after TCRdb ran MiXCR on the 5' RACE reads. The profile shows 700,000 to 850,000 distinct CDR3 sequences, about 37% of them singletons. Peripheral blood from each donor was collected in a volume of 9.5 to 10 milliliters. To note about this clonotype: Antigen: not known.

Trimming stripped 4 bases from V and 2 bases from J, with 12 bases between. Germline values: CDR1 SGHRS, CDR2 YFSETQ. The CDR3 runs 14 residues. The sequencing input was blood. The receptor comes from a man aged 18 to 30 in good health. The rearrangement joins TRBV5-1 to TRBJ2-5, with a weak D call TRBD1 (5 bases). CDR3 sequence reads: CASSLGARQETQYF. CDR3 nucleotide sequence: TGCGCCAGCAGCCTTGGGGCGAGGCAAGAGACCCAGTACTTC.